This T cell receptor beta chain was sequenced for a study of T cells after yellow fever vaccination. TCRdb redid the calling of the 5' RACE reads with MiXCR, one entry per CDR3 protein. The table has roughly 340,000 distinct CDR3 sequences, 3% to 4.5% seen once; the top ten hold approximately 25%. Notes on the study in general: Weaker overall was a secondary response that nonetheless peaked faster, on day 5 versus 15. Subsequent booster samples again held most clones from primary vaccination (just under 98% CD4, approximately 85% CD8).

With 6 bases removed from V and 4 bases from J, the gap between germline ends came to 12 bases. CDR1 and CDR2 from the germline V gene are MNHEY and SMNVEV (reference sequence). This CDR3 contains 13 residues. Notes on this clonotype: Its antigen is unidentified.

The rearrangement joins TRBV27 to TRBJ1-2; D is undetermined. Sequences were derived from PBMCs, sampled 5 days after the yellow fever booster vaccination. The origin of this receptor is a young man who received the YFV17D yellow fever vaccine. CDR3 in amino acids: CASSREGPYGYTF. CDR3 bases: TGTGCCAGCAGCCGGGAGGGTCCCTATGGCTACACCTTC.